This T cell receptor beta chain was observed in a study of Graves' ophthalmopathy and Graves' hyperthyroidism. This clonotype was seen repeatedly, ten times or more. Other autoimmune diseases, uncontrolled infections, pregnancy or lactation ruled patients out of participation. Trimming removed 4 bases from V and 6 bases from J, with 7 bases in between. The CDR3 covers 13 residues. Germline values: CDR1 SGHDN, CDR2 FVKESK. Transcripts of RNA were the source for amplifying TCR beta CDR3 regions. Following a first-round RT-PCR that used HTBI primers, a second-round multiplex PCR was carried out. TCRdb redid the calling of the multiplex PCR reads with MiXCR, one entry per CDR3 protein. The table lists some 1.1 million distinct CDR3 sequences, about 40% of them singletons.

The chain uses TRBV14 and TRBJ1-6; D possibly corresponds to TRBD1 (5 bases). The clonotype was recovered from an adult man with Graves' hyperthyroidism. The material sequenced was peripheral blood or thyroid tissue (not recorded which). The CDR3 DNA reads TGTGCCAGCAGCCCCAGGGTTAATTCACCCCTCCACTTT. Translation gives CASSPRVNSPLHF.